The clone carrying this TCR beta chain has just one count. Its cognate antigen is unknown. This sample was taken from a study of cytomegalovirus exposure and HLA in healthy donors. Separate from the approximately 700-subject first cohort was the approximately 110-subject validation cohort, to which the donors belonged. Repertoires were generated with immunoSEQ multiplex PCR, while TCRdb's copy carries only in-frame clones and drops some. The data contain approximately 280,000 clones, approximately 86% of them singletons. The length of the CDR3 is 16 residues. Germline CDR1 reads SGDLS; CDR2 reads YYNGEE. V was trimmed by 0 bases and J by 0 bases, leaving 10 bases between them. Findings of the study overall: Some TCR beta chains (about 180 of them) were listed as cytomegalovirus-associated. Confirmation was obtained in vitro that three CMV-associated chains are specific for CMV antigens.

This sequence originates from a woman younger than 35 in good health and CMV-seronegative. The V call is TRBV9, the J call TRBJ1-3; D gene uncertain. The sequenced sample consisted of PBMCs. The DNA of the CDR3 is TGTGCCAGCAGCGTAGCTACCCAACCCTCTGGAAACACCATATATTTT. Encoded protein: CASSVATQPSGNTIYF.